This T cell receptor beta chain appears in the sequencing data of a study of blood T cell repertoires in COVID-19. Study context: COVID-19 samples collected from the United States, Italy and Spain covered acute and convalescent phases. The analysed material was cDNA or gDNA that came from T cells, B-cell-depleted T cells, or PBMCs.

Authors' processing steps: It was from reference gene primer amplification that nucleated cell counts were estimated. Generated by immunoSEQ multiplex PCR, the TCRdb table keeps only in-frame clones and is missing some. Clonal size and the V and J genes are those of that table, whereas D and trimming came from the DNA. This table holds roughly 250,000 clones, 70% to 90% found once. This clone appeared once. Input material: peripheral blood. The sequence was collected from a woman younger than 45 with acute or convalescent COVID-19.

CDR3 sequence reads: CASSLLDFQGERDGYTF. CDR3 nucleotide sequence: TGTGCCAGCAGCTTGTTAGACTTTCAGGGGGAAAGGGATGGCTACACCTTC. This sequence joins TRBV5-8 and TRBJ1-2, with TRBD1 matching 7 bases. The length of the CDR3 is 17 residues. Germline-derived CDR1 and CDR2 are SGHTS and YDEGEE. J gave up 6 bases and V 1 base, and 15 bases lay outside the gene matches.